The clone carrying this T cell receptor beta chain occurred many times. Its antigen is undetermined. TCRdb redid the calling of the 5' RACE reads with MiXCR, one entry per CDR3 protein. The sample lists 26,000 or so distinct CDR3 sequences, around 21% seen once, with 16% in the top ten. This record comes from a study of neurological immune-mediated disorders. The starting material, 2 million PBMCs stored at -80 C, gave rise to the unsorted libraries. The V end was cut by 3 bases, the J end by 6 bases, with 10 bases between. CDR1 and CDR2 (germline): SGHRS, YFSETQ. This CDR3 is built from 13 residues. Overall study findings and caveats: The level of TCR clonal expansion was highest in patients with HTLV-1-associated myelopathy and lowest in multiple sclerosis, where it fell below the level seen in healthy controls. CDR3 amino acid sequences found in expanded clones were never shared across subjects, suggesting private repertoires in all groups.

The TCR sequence derives from a woman in her fifties or sixties in good health. The sequenced sample was PBMCs. V gene TRBV5-1 combines with J gene TRBJ2-1; a weak D match, TRBD2 (6 bases). In nucleotides, the CDR3 is TGCGCCAGCAGCTCGACTAGTTCCAATGAGCAGTTCTTC. Its translation: CASSSTSSNEQFF.